The 21 T cell receptor beta chains in this list originate from one sample, sequenced in a study of blood T cells in healthy people across ages. The authors ran a second PCR of about 6 to 11 cycles using a sample-barcoded 5' primer and a J-beta primer mix. TCRdb recomputed calls from the 5' RACE reads with MiXCR, one row per CDR3 protein. The profile shows roughly 640,000 distinct CDR3 sequences, about 30% of them singletons. The sequencing input was blood. The source of these receptors is a woman aged 80 or over in good health.

This clonotype showed up many times. The chain recombines TRBV20-1 with TRBJ1-3; 12 nucleotides align to TRBD1. V lost 5 bases and J lost 0; bases outside the gene matches: 8. The CDR3 extends over 17 amino acids. The germline CDR1 and CDR2 sequences are DFQATT and SNEGSKA (reference sequence). The CDR3 protein is CSAGGQGAPGSGNTIYF. Here the CDR3 DNA reads TGCAGTGCTGGGGGACAGGGGGCGCCTGGCTCTGGAAACACCATATATTTT.

As for this clonotype: The CDR3 carries no conserved terminal phenylalanine or tryptophan, so it likely arises from a read error. The DNA is omitted, as the CDR3 cannot be located on it reliably, and the CDR3 follows TCRdb's listing. This sequence joins TRBV11-2 and TRBJ2-1; the table's D gene call, TRBD2, was not cross checked with the DNA. The CDR3 region is 15 residues in length, termini included. Germline CDR1 SGHAT, CDR2 FQNNGV. This CDR3 reads CAGSLEGGGDNEQFA.

This rearrangement joins TRBV7-9 to TRBJ2-4, with D possibly being TRBD1 (5 bases). CDR3 length equals 17 residues. Germline-derived CDR1 and CDR2 are SEHNR and FQNEAQ (reference sequence). The V end lost 5 bases, the J end lost 1 base, and 18 bases lay between the germline ends. The CDR3 sequence: CASSPKLGAGAKNIQYF. CDR3 coding DNA: TGTGCCAGCAGCCCTAAGCTAGGGGCTGGGGCCAAAAACATTCAGTACTTC.

Regarding this clonotype: A much larger clone differs by one base, so this may be a read error. No conserved phenylalanine or tryptophan is present at the end of the CDR3, so a read error is the likely explanation. The CDR3 sequence is CASGGTGGMSEQFC. Here the CDR3 DNA reads TGTGCCAGCGGCGGGACAGGGGGAATGAGTGAGCAGTTCTGC. The chain recombines TRBV7-8 with TRBJ2-1; 11 bases line up with TRBD1. The CDR3 has 14 residues. After removal of 8 bases from V and 9 bases from J, the junction contained 9 bases not matched to a gene. Looked up from germline, CDR1 is SGHVS and CDR2 is FQNEAQ.

In its sample, this clonotype was seen a few times. V is TRBV5-1 and J is TRBJ2-3; TRBD2 aligns across 9 bases. The CDR3 is 13 residues long. Germline lookup yields CDR1 SGHRS and CDR2 YFSETQ. J was trimmed by 6 bases and V by 7 bases; bases with no gene match: 6. The CDR3 loop reads CASHSGGPDTQYF. CDR3 DNA sequence: TGCGCCAGCCACAGCGGGGGGCCGGATACGCAGTATTTT.

V usage is TRBV18 and J usage is TRBJ2-1, with D possibly called TRBD1 or TRBD2 (6 bases each). With 6 bases removed from V and 2 bases from J, the gap between germline ends came to 17 bases. Germline loops: CDR1 KGHSH, CDR2 LQKENI. The CDR3 runs 16 residues. CDR3 nucleotide sequence: TGTGCCAGCTCCCCTCCGGGGGCGAGGGCCTACAATGAGCAGTTCTTC. It translates to CASSPPGARAYNEQFF.

In its sample, this clonotype was seen a few times. Sequence at one end of the junction differs from germline and may be a read error. This chain links TRBV9 with TRBJ1-2; possible D gene TRBD1, 6 bases. CDR1 and CDR2 from the germline V gene are SGDLS and YYNGEE. This CDR3 has 14 amino acids. DNA of the CDR3: TGTGCCAGCAGCCCGCGGACAGAGTTCTATGGCCACACCTTC. It translates to CASSPRTEFYGHTF.

Only a few counts were recorded for this clonotype. The chain recombines TRBV5-1 with TRBJ2-2; perhaps TRBD2 as D (6 bases). V dropped 4 bases and J dropped 1 base, with 14 bases sitting between them. CDR3 size: 16 residues. Looked up from germline, CDR1 is SGHRS and CDR2 is YFSETQ. CDR3 sequence: CASSPAEGMNTGELFF. For the CDR3, the DNA is TGCGCCAGCAGCCCCGCGGAGGGCATGAACACCGGGGAGCTGTTTTTT.

This clonotype was recorded a few times. In DNA form, the CDR3 reads TGTGCCAGCAGTTTAGGGACTACCCTCTACGAGCAGTACTTC. Its translation: CASSLGTTLYEQYF. The chain links TRBV12-3 or TRBV12-4 to TRBJ2-7; a weak D match, TRBD2 (6 bases). The CDR3 is 14 residues long. Trimming left V 1 base short and J 3 bases short, with 10 bases between.

The genes are TRBV30 and TRBJ1-1; D not resolved. CDR3 length equals 10 residues. Germline loops: CDR1 GTSNPN, CDR2 SVGIG (reference sequence). V was trimmed by 8 bases and J by 5 bases, leaving 9 bases between them. As DNA, the CDR3 is TGTGCCCTGATGAGGACTGAAGCTTTCTTT. Translated, it gives CALMRTEAFF.

This clonotype was seen at least ten times. This chain connects TRBV6-2 or TRBV6-3 to TRBJ1-2, with 10 bases lining up with TRBD1. V dropped 2 bases and J dropped 4; count of bases not matched to a gene: 4. Germline V lookup: CDR1 MNHEY, CDR2 SVGEGT. The CDR3 sequence is 15 residues long. The CDR3 loop reads CASSYDRGRVYGYTF. The CDR3 region has the DNA TGTGCCAGCAGTTACGACAGGGGGCGAGTCTATGGCTACACCTTC.

This clonotype was found many times. This may arise from a read error, as a much more abundant clone is one base away. The CDR3 loop reads CASSQAERGFPPYNEQYF. In nucleotides, the CDR3 is TGCGCCAGCAGCCAAGCGGAGCGGGGGTTTCCTCCCTACAATGAGCAGTACTTC. J is TRBJ2-1 and V is TRBV4-3, with TRBD2 matching over 8 bases. The DNA end is a closer match to TRBJ2-7, so the J assignment may be wrong. The germline CDR1 and CDR2 sequences are LGHNA and YSLEER. This CDR3 has 18 amino acids.

About this clonotype itself: This may be a read error, as it is one base from a much larger clone. The gene calls are TRBV15 and TRBJ2-3; D remains unclear. This CDR3 is 12 amino acids long. Germline V CDR1 and CDR2: LNHNV, YYDKDF (reference sequence). The CDR3 bases are TGTACCACCCGGGCAGCCACAGATACGCAGTATTTT. Translating it yields CTTRAATDTQYF.

This clonotype appeared a single time. A single base separates this from a much larger clone, so it may be a read error. J is TRBJ2-3 and V is TRBV29-1; D assignment may be TRBD1 or TRBD2 (5 bases each). The CDR3 covers 15 residues. Trimming took 4 bases from V and 4 from J, leaving 18 bases between them. Germline V lookup: CDR1 SQVTM, CDR2 ANQGSEA. The CDR3 loop reads CSVAGWGSRPDTQYF. For the CDR3, the DNA is TGCAGCGTTGCAGGGTGGGGGAGCCGCCCAGATACGCAGTATTTT.

The rearrangement joins TRBV25-1 to TRBJ2-1, with 9 positions matching TRBD1. Trimming removed 4 bases from V and 7 bases from J; junction bases left unmatched: 14. CDR1 is MGHDK, CDR2 SYGVNS, per germline. The CDR3 length is 17 residues. The CDR3 DNA reads TGTGCCAGCAGTGTAACAAACAGGGGGCGCGGACTAAATGAGCAGTTCTTC. It is translated as CASSVTNRGRGLNEQFF.

This clonotype appeared many times. V and J are TRBV7-9 and TRBJ2-5, with a possible D match to TRBD1 (5 bases). CDR1 and CDR2 from the germline V gene are SEHNR and FQNEAQ (reference sequence). CDR3 length: 17 residues. V lost 4 bases and J 0 bases, leaving 18 bases between the germline ends. Written as DNA, the CDR3 is TGTGCCAGCAGCTCCCCCGTGAGGACACCGTACCAAGAGACCCAGTACTTC. This encodes CASSSPVRTPYQETQYF.

About this clonotype: A single base separates this from a much larger clone, so it may be a read error. The V gene is TRBV2, the J gene TRBJ2-1; D remains ambiguous. Germline CDR1 is SNHLY and CDR2 is FYNNEI. Trimming took off 2 bases at V and 1 base at J, with 9 bases between the two ends. The CDR3 totals 15 residues. This CDR3 is CASSERPQSYNEQFF. In DNA, the CDR3 is TGTGCCAGCAGTGAACGGCCGCAGTCCTACAATGAGCAGTTCTTC.

V usage is TRBV3-1 and J usage is TRBJ2-1; TRBD2 matches 7 bases. This CDR3 is 15 amino acids long. Germline CDR1 reads LGHDT; CDR2 reads YNNKEL (reference sequence). J lost 7 bases, V lost 2 bases, and 8 bases had no gene match. The CDR3 DNA follows: TGTGCCAGCAGCCAACGAGGACTAGTCGGTAATGAGCAGTTCTTC. Translated, it gives CASSQRGLVGNEQFF.

This clonotype showed up many times. This sequence joins TRBV4-2 and TRBJ1-2; 8 positions agree with TRBD1. Germline values: CDR1 LGHNA, CDR2 YNFKEQ. Trimming took 0 bases from V and 7 from J; bases not matched to a gene: 7. CDR3 length: 15 residues. Here the CDR3 reads CASSQDNQGAIGYTF. The DNA of the CDR3 is TGTGCCAGCAGCCAAGATAACCAGGGGGCTATTGGCTACACCTTC.

Many counts were recorded for this clonotype. This rearrangement joins TRBV29-1 to TRBJ2-7, with D possibly being TRBD2 (5 bases). Trimming pared 8 bases from V and 0 bases from J, leaving 14 bases between. Germline loops: CDR1 SQVTM, CDR2 ANQGSEA. CDR3 length: 13 residues. CDR3: CSTWAGGSYEQYF. CDR3 bases: TGCAGCACGTGGGCAGGAGGCTCCTACGAGCAGTACTTC.

This clonotype has a count of ten or more. The chain joins TRBV7-2 to TRBJ2-5, with D unclear. Germline CDR1 SGHTA, CDR2 FQGNSA. V dropped 5 bases and J dropped 4 bases, with 11 bases sitting between them. The CDR3 extends over 13 amino acids. DNA for the CDR3: TGTGCCAGCAGCCAGCTGGCAACAGAGACCCAGTACTTC. Translated, it gives CASSQLATETQYF.